These 30 T cell receptor beta chains originate from one sample sequenced in a study of CD8 T cells in ankylosing spondylitis. Study outcomes and limitations: Apparently characteristic of ankylosing spondylitis blood was a TCR beta motif (eight highly homologous variants).

In TCRdb, the 5' RACE reads were re-called with MiXCR into one record per CDR3 protein. The sample has roughly 700,000 distinct CDR3 sequences, 15% to 20% seen once; the top ten hold about 20%. Antigens of these TCRs are unknown. Sequencing was carried out using blood, either unsorted or a sorted T cell fraction (not recorded which). All receptors come from a male donor with ankylosing spondylitis.

This clonotype was found a few times. This chain links TRBV6-4 with TRBJ2-3, with D hard to call. Looked up from germline, CDR1 is MRHNA and CDR2 is SNTAGT. V was trimmed by 3 bases and J by 2 bases, leaving 6 bases between them. The CDR3 has 13 residues. The CDR3 DNA follows: TGTGCCAGCAGTGAAACCTTCACAGATACGCAGTATTTT. It translates to CASSETFTDTQYF.

The rearrangement uses TRBV7-8 and TRBJ2-7; 8 positions match TRBD2. Unmatched junction bases numbered 14, after V lost 0 bases and J lost 7 bases. CDR1 and CDR2 from the germline V gene are SGHVS and FQNEAQ. The CDR3 consists of 17 residues. DNA for the CDR3: TGTGCCAGCAGCTTAGCGGCGGGAGGCCAAAGAGGGGGAGAGCAGTACTTC. This gives the protein CASSLAAGGQRGGEQYF.

This chain joins TRBV19 and TRBJ1-1, with 10 bases matching TRBD1. The germline V gene encodes CDR1 LNHDA and CDR2 SQIVND (reference sequence). V lost 7 bases, J lost 6 bases, and 5 bases stayed unmatched. This CDR3 is built from 13 residues. The chain's CDR3 is CASKDRGLSEAFF. The CDR3 DNA follows: TGTGCCAGTAAGGACAGGGGGTTGTCTGAAGCTTTCTTT.

The chain recombines TRBV4-3 with TRBJ2-3; D might be TRBD1 (8 bases). The germline CDR1 and CDR2 sequences are LGHNA and YSLEER. V lost 4 bases, J lost 2 bases, and 13 bases lay in between. This CDR3 is built from 15 residues. The CDR3 loop is CASSRTGGDTDTQYF. The CDR3 region has the DNA TGCGCCAGCAGCCGTACAGGGGGGGACACAGATACGCAGTATTTT.

The J gene is TRBJ1-1, the V gene TRBV12-3 or TRBV12-4, with no clear D. Trimming pared 1 base from V and 14 bases from J, leaving 8 bases between. The CDR3 spans 10 residues. The CDR3 nucleotides are TGTGCCAGCAGTTTAGGTCCCGGGTTCTTT. This translates into CASSLGPGFF.

The sample holds many counts of this clonotype. The V gene is TRBV28, the J gene TRBJ1-4; D is unclear. V shed 5 bases and J shed 2 bases, with 12 bases lying between them. The germline V gene has CDR1 MDHEN and CDR2 SYDVKM. This CDR3 comprises 15 residues. CDR3 sequence reads: CASSPSGATNEKLFF. Here the CDR3 DNA reads TGTGCCAGCAGTCCCAGCGGTGCGACTAATGAAAAACTGTTTTTT.

The chain uses TRBV28 and TRBJ2-2; 12 bases align to TRBD2. In germline, CDR1 is MDHEN, CDR2 SYDVKM. This CDR3 is 13 amino acids long. V lost 6 bases to trimming and J lost 9 bases; unmatched junction nucleotides: 2. The CDR3 region is CASRLAGGWELFF. CDR3 bases: TGTGCCAGCAGACTAGCGGGAGGCTGGGAGCTGTTTTTT. The whole variable domain, filled in from reference TRBV28 and TRBJ2-2, reads DVKVTQSSRYLVKRTGEKVFLECVQDMDHENMFWYRQDPGLGLRLIYFSYDVKMKEKGDIPEGYSVSREKKERFSLILESASTNQTSMYLCASRLAGGWELFFGEGSRLTVL.

The J gene is TRBJ1-5, the V gene TRBV15; D uncertain. Trimming took 5 bases from V and 0 from J, leaving 14 bases between them. This CDR3 region has 16 residues. Germline V gene data show CDR1 as LNHNV and CDR2 as YYDKDF (reference sequence). CDR3 in DNA: TGTGCCACCAGCGTAGAGCAAGTAAATAGCAATCAGCCCCAGCATTTT. It encodes CATSVEQVNSNQPQHF. The full variable domain, in which reference TRBV15 and TRBJ1-5 provide the parts outside the CDR3, is DAMVIQNPRYQVTQFGKPVTLSCSQTLNHNVMYWYQQKSSQAPKLLFHYYDKDFNNEADTPDNFQSRRPNTSFCFLDIRSPGLGDTAMYLCATSVEQVNSNQPQHFGDGTRLSIL.

The CDR3 DNA follows: TGCAGTGCAACCACCTCTAGCGGGGGGGCAGATACGCAGTATTTT. Amino acids: CSATTSSGGADTQYF. The chain combines TRBV20-1 with TRBJ2-3; 12 bases fit TRBD2. This CDR3 region has 15 residues. In germline, CDR1 is DFQATT, CDR2 SNEGSKA (reference sequence). Trimming took 6 bases from V and 4 from J; bases not matched to a gene: 8.

The rearrangement joins TRBV4-1 to TRBJ2-5, with D possibly called TRBD1 or TRBD2 (5 bases each). The germline V gene has CDR1 MGHRA and CDR2 YSYEKL. The CDR3 totals 15 residues. V lost 1 base and J lost 3, with 12 bases in between. CDR3 region: CASSQGRGPKETQYF. CDR3 nucleotide sequence: TGCGCCAGCAGCCAAGGAAGGGGACCCAAAGAGACCCAGTACTTC.

The chain employs TRBV20-1 and TRBJ2-4; unclear D gene. Trimming left V 0 bases short and J 1 base short, with 7 bases between. The V gene's germline CDR1 is DFQATT and CDR2 SNEGSKA (reference sequence). CDR3 size: 14 residues. CDR3 region: CSARDMSAKNIQYF. In DNA, the CDR3 is TGCAGTGCTAGAGATATGAGCGCCAAAAACATTCAGTACTTC.

V usage is TRBV14 and J usage is TRBJ1-1; the D gene is possibly TRBD1 (5 bases). Germline CDR1 and CDR2: SGHDN and FVKESK. V was cut by 4 bases and J by 6 bases, with 12 bases left in between. The CDR3 has 13 amino acids. The CDR3 protein is CASSPFGGAEAFF. The DNA for the CDR3 is TGTGCCAGCAGCCCGTTCGGAGGGGCTGAAGCTTTCTTT. The whole variable domain, filled in from reference TRBV14 and TRBJ1-1, reads EAGVTQFPSHSVIEKGQTVTLRCDPISGHDNLYWYRRVMGKEIKFLLHFVKESKQDESGMPNNRFLAERTGGTYSTLKVQPAELEDSGVYFCASSPFGGAEAFFGQGTRLTVV.

This clonotype has ten or more counts. The CDR3 spells CASSSPFKNTEAFF. The CDR3 nucleotides read TGTGCCAGCAGCTCACCGTTCAAGAACACTGAAGCTTTCTTT. The J gene is TRBJ1-1, the V gene TRBV6-1; the D is unclear. The CDR3 is 14 residues long. Per germline, CDR1 MNHNS and CDR2 SASEGT. V was clipped by 6 bases and J by 1 base, with 12 bases between them.

The V and J genes are TRBV12-3 or TRBV12-4 and TRBJ2-3; unclear D gene. The CDR3 length is 14 residues. Between the trimmed V and J ends, which lost 5 bases and 6 bases, there was a span of 15 bases. The CDR3 sequence is CASSEVDPPDTQYF. CDR3 coding DNA: TGTGCCAGCAGTGAAGTGGACCCCCCCGATACGCAGTATTTT.

V usage is TRBV6-2 or TRBV6-3 and J usage is TRBJ2-1; TRBD1 is a possible D gene (6 bases). Between the trimmed V and J ends, which lost 7 bases and 10 bases, there was a span of 14 bases. Per the germline V gene, CDR1 is MNHEY and CDR2 is SVGEGT. The CDR3 spans 12 residues. CDR3 amino acids: CASIGWGTEQFF. For the CDR3, the DNA is TGTGCCAGCATCGGATGGGGGACAGAGCAGTTCTTC.

The chain links TRBV13 to TRBJ2-5; 9 bases line up with TRBD2. CDR1 and CDR2 (germline): PRHDT, FYEKMQ (reference sequence). Germline trimming cut 5 bases from V and 3 bases from J; bases unmatched to any gene: 34. The CDR3 loop spans 24 amino acids. DNA for the CDR3: TGTGCCAGCAGCGTCGGCCTCGACATTAACCCTAGTGGGTCGGCGGGGGGGTACGAAGAGACCCAGTACTTC. Translation gives CASSVGLDINPSGSAGGYEETQYF.

J is TRBJ1-6 and V is TRBV7-8; 7 bases agree with TRBD1. The CDR3 spans 16 residues. Germline CDR1 is SGHVS and CDR2 is FQNEAQ. The V gene end was trimmed by 5 bases and the J gene end by 6 bases; junction bases not matched to a gene: 10. CDR3 in DNA: TGTGCCAGCAGCGGACGAGCGGGACAGAGTAATTCACCCCTCCACTTT. Protein: CASSGRAGQSNSPLHF.

The V call is TRBV6-2 or TRBV6-3, the J call TRBJ2-7; 9 nucleotides match TRBD1. With 5 bases clipped from V and 3 bases from J, the junction kept 11 bases outside the gene matches. The length of the CDR3 is 16 residues. Germline V gene data show CDR1 as MNHEY and CDR2 as SVGEGT. The CDR3 is CASSAWTGEHLYEQYF. The CDR3 nucleotides are TGTGCCAGCAGTGCCTGGACAGGGGAGCATCTCTACGAGCAGTACTTC.

The chain uses TRBV12-3 or TRBV12-4 and TRBJ1-1, with D tentatively TRBD1 (5 bases). Trimming cost V 6 bases and J 3 bases, with 23 bases left between them. The CDR3 length is 17 residues. The DNA of the CDR3 is TGTGCCAGCAGCCCAAGGCGGCAGGGAGGGTGGGACACTGAAGCTTTCTTT. The encoded protein is CASSPRRQGGWDTEAFF.

V and J are TRBV27 and TRBJ2-2; 8 bases are a match to TRBD1. CDR3 length equals 17 residues. CDR1 and CDR2 (germline): MNHEY, SMNVEV (reference sequence). V shed 6 bases and J 2 bases; nucleotides not matched to a gene: 11. CDR3 bases: TGTGCCAGCAGCCCAATGAGGGCAGGGGGCAACACCGGGGAGCTGTTTTTT. Amino acid sequence: CASSPMRAGGNTGELFF.

This chain uses TRBV20-1 with TRBJ2-1; D perhaps matches TRBD2 (5 bases). The V end was cut by 5 bases, the J end by 1 base, with 12 bases between. Per the germline V gene, CDR1 is DFQATT and CDR2 is SNEGSKA (reference sequence). CDR3 length: 14 residues. The CDR3 here is CSAPDYRSYNEQFF. The CDR3 bases are TGCAGTGCTCCAGACTATCGATCCTACAATGAGCAGTTCTTC.

CDR3 nucleotide sequence: TGTGCCAGCAGATCCACAGGGCAGGCCGAGCAGTACTTC. Amino acids: CASRSTGQAEQYF. The chain employs TRBV27 and TRBJ2-7; the D gene is possibly TRBD1 (6 bases). The CDR3 totals 13 residues. Germline CDR1 and CDR2: MNHEY and SMNVEV (reference sequence). Trimming cost V 6 bases and J 6 bases, with 15 bases left between them.

Ten or more counts support this clonotype. The chain is built from TRBV12-3 or TRBV12-4 and TRBJ2-1; 8 bases are shared with TRBD1. Trimming cost V 5 bases and J 1 base; bases outside gene matches: 7. This CDR3 is built from 16 residues. CDR3 nucleotides: TGTGCCAGCAGTACCAGGACAGGGAAATCCTACAATGAGCAGTTCTTC. It translates to CASSTRTGKSYNEQFF.

With regard to this clonotype: One junction end disagrees with the germline gene, perhaps due to a read error. V gene TRBV7-2 combines with J gene TRBJ2-7, with 8 positions matching TRBD2. CDR3 length: 16 amino acids. Germline CDR1 and CDR2: SGHTA and FQGNSA. The chain's CDR3 is CASSLGPSGGPYELYF. CDR3 nucleotide sequence: TGTGCCAGCAGCTTAGGCCCCTCGGGAGGGCCCTACGAGCTGTACTTC.

The chain carries TRBV20-1 and TRBJ2-7, with D maybe TRBD2 (5 bases). Germline V lookup: CDR1 DFQATT, CDR2 SNEGSKA (reference sequence). V was clipped by 2 bases and J by 4 bases, with 15 bases between them. There are 14 residues in the CDR3. In DNA form, the CDR3 reads TGCAGTGCTAGACCTACGGACTTGGTTTACGAGCAGTACTTC. Translating it yields CSARPTDLVYEQYF.

Only a few counts were recorded for this clonotype. J is TRBJ1-3 and V is TRBV20-1; D uncertain. The germline V gene has CDR1 DFQATT and CDR2 SNEGSKA (reference sequence). The CDR3 length is 14 residues. V lost 2 bases and J lost 0, with 8 bases in between. CDR3 coding DNA: TGCAGTGCTAGAAATCGAATCTCTGGAAACACCATATATTTT. Translated: CSARNRISGNTIYF.

This clonotype turned up a few times. The rearrangement joins TRBV29-1 to TRBJ2-3; TRBD1 might be the D (6 bases). V was clipped by 4 bases and J by 6 bases, with 11 bases between them. The CDR3 sequence is 12 residues long. The V gene's germline CDR1 is SQVTM and CDR2 ANQGSEA. Written as DNA, the CDR3 is TGCAGCGTTGCTATCACAGGGGATACGCAGTATTTT. This translates into CSVAITGDTQYF.

CDR3 loop: CASSPGASSRMSYEQYF. The CDR3 DNA reads as TGTGCCAGCTCACCCGGAGCCTCGAGTCGGATGAGCTACGAGCAGTACTTC. This chain links TRBV18 with TRBJ2-7, with D unclear. The CDR3 has 17 amino acids. Germline V gene lookup returns CDR1 KGHSH and CDR2 LQKENI. V gave up 3 bases and J gave up 3 bases, with 21 bases separating them.

A few counts support this clonotype. The gene calls are TRBV12-3 or TRBV12-4 and TRBJ1-2, with 7 positions matching TRBD1. Germline trimming cut 3 bases from V and 8 bases from J; bases unmatched to any gene: 6. The CDR3 contains 13 residues. The CDR3: CASSFGQVKGYTF. The CDR3 DNA sequence: TGTGCCAGCAGTTTCGGACAGGTTAAAGGCTACACCTTC.

This rearrangement joins TRBV25-1 to TRBJ2-7, with 14 bases lining up with TRBD2. Germline values: CDR1 MGHDK, CDR2 SYGVNS. CDR3 length: 17 residues. The V and J ends lost 2 bases and 5 bases, in that order; junction bases with no gene match: 8. CDR3 DNA: TGTGCCAGCAGTGAAGGTGGGACTAGCGGGAGCCGGGACGAGCAGTACTTC. Translation: CASSEGGTSGSRDEQYF.